The 32 T cell receptor beta chains in this list originate from one sample, sequenced in a study of blood T cell repertoires in COVID-19. The table came from immunoSEQ multiplex PCR; TCRdb's copy has only in-frame clones and leaves some out. This sample has 270,000 or so clones, with roughly 89% found just once. Sequences were obtained from peripheral blood. These receptors all come from an older woman with COVID-19, enrolled during active disease.

The chain links TRBV3-1 (or the pseudogene TRBV3-2) to TRBJ2-5; unclear D gene. Trimming removed 0 bases from V and 2 bases from J, with 10 bases in between. The CDR3 is 15 residues long. Germline lookup yields CDR1 LGHDT and CDR2 YNNKEL (reference sequence). The CDR3 DNA is TGTGCCAGCAGCCAAGATTTGCCAGGACAAGAGACCCAGTACTTC. Translation: CASSQDLPGQETQYF.

The chain joins TRBV6-4 to TRBJ2-1; 8 positions match TRBD2. This CDR3 contains 17 residues. Germline V CDR1 and CDR2: MRHNA, SNTAGT. The V segment lost 0 bases and the J segment 1 base; nucleotides outside the gene matches: 5. The CDR3 nucleotides read TGTGCCAGCAGTGACTCATTCAGCGGGGGTTCCTACAATGAGCAGTTCTTC. This codes for CASSDSFSGGSYNEQFF.

The genes are TRBV4-3 and TRBJ1-2; a weak D match, TRBD1 (5 bases). The CDR3 sequence is 15 residues long. V was shortened by 0 bases and J by 5 bases, with 13 bases between the two germline ends. The V gene's germline CDR1 is LGHNA and CDR2 YSLEER. The CDR3 spells CASSQDQPGIYGYTF. DNA for the CDR3: TGCGCCAGCAGCCAAGATCAGCCAGGGATATATGGCTACACCTTC.

The chain employs TRBV3-1 (or the pseudogene TRBV3-2) and TRBJ1-1; maybe TRBD1 (5 bases). CDR1 is LGHDT and CDR2 is YNNKEL in the germline V gene (reference sequence). CDR3 length equals 16 residues. With 1 base removed from V and 5 bases from J, the gap between germline ends came to 17 bases. The CDR3 DNA is TGTGCCAGCAGCCAAGCCTACGGGGGGAAGAGGACTGAAGCTTTCTTT. Protein: CASSQAYGGKRTEAFF.

The V call is TRBV18, the J call TRBJ2-7, with D maybe TRBD1 (6 bases). Germline V lookup: CDR1 KGHSH, CDR2 LQKENI. Trimming removed 0 bases at V and 2 bases at J, with 11 bases between. The CDR3 loop spans 15 amino acids. The CDR3 sequence: CASSPPSTGPYEQYF. The DNA for the CDR3 is TGTGCCAGCTCACCACCGAGCACAGGGCCCTACGAGCAGTACTTC.

This chain links TRBV7-2 with TRBJ2-5; D unclear. This CDR3 is 12 amino acids long. Germline-derived CDR1 and CDR2 are SGHTA and FQGNSA. Trimming removed 2 bases at V and 6 bases at J, with 7 bases between. The CDR3 sequence: CASSLLVKTQYF. Here the CDR3 DNA reads TGTGCCAGCAGCTTACTTGTAAAGACCCAGTACTTC.

This clone was detected once. The V call is TRBV9, the J call TRBJ1-2, with D hard to call. This CDR3 contains 15 residues. V shed 1 base and J shed 0 bases, with 10 bases lying between them. CDR1 and CDR2 (germline): SGDLS, YYNGEE. DNA for the CDR3: TGTGCCAGCAGCGTATTGGAGTTAGCTAACTATGGCTACACCTTC. It translates to CASSVLELANYGYTF.

The chain links TRBV11-2 to TRBJ1-1, with 9 bases aligning to TRBD1. The V gene's germline CDR1 is SGHAT and CDR2 FQNNGV. The CDR3 has 15 amino acids. V shed 3 bases and J 0 bases; nucleotides not matched to a gene: 2. The CDR3 coding sequence is TGTGCCAGCAGCTTCACAGGGGGCATGAACACTGAAGCTTTCTTT. Translated, it gives CASSFTGGMNTEAFF.

The chain joins TRBV18 to TRBJ1-2, with a tentative D call TRBD1 (5 bases). Germline V gives CDR1 KGHSH, CDR2 LQKENI. Trimming stripped 5 bases from V and 2 bases from J, with 9 bases between. The CDR3 consists of 13 residues. In DNA, the CDR3 is TGTGCCAGCTCAGGGCAGGGCAACTATGGCTACACCTTC. Protein product: CASSGQGNYGYTF.

Only a few counts were recorded for this clone. The chain carries TRBV6-5 and TRBJ1-1; the D gene is possibly TRBD1 (6 bases). V was pared by 5 bases and J by 1 base, with 14 bases between. Per the germline V gene, CDR1 is MNHEY and CDR2 is SVGAGI. There are 15 residues in the CDR3. The CDR3 nucleotides are TGTGCCAGCAGTCCGTGGACAGCGCAGAACACTGAAGCTTTCTTT. Protein sequence: CASSPWTAQNTEAFF.

The V call is TRBV11-2, the J call TRBJ2-2; tentatively, D is TRBD2 (6 bases). CDR3 length: 15 residues. Per the germline V gene, CDR1 is SGHAT and CDR2 is FQNNGV. Between the trimmed V and J ends, which lost 5 bases and 1 base, there was a span of 11 bases. In DNA, the CDR3 is TGTGCCAGCAGCCTAACTAGCCAGAACACCGGGGAGCTGTTTTTT. Translation gives CASSLTSQNTGELFF.

The chain joins TRBV3-1 (or the pseudogene TRBV3-2) to TRBJ1-2, with unresolved D. Germline CDR1 and CDR2: LGHDT and YNNKEL (reference sequence). Trimming left V 4 bases short and J 0 bases short, with 12 bases between. The CDR3 covers 15 residues. CDR3 sequence reads: CASSRSARANYGYTF. The CDR3 bases are TGTGCCAGCAGCCGTTCCGCGCGGGCTAACTATGGCTACACCTTC.

The chain carries TRBV7-2 and TRBJ1-1; TRBD1 matches at 12 bases. The J segment lost 10 bases and the V segment lost 5 bases, leaving 17 bases of the junction unmatched. The germline V gene has CDR1 SGHTA and CDR2 FQGNSA. This CDR3 contains 17 residues. The CDR3 nucleotides read TGTGCCAGCAGCCACCTCCGGGACAGGGGGCTTCGATGGTCAGCTTTCTTT. As protein: CASSHLRDRGLRWSAFF.

This clone was detected a few times. In nucleotides, the CDR3 is TGTGCCAGCAGCTTGGGTGGACAGGTCGATCAGCCCCAGCATTTT. Amino acid sequence: CASSLGGQVDQPQHF. J is TRBJ1-5 and V is TRBV5-4, with TRBD1 matching over 7 bases. The germline gives CDR1 SGHNT, CDR2 YYREEE (reference sequence). The ends lost 0 bases at V and 5 bases at J; junction bases unmatched: 5. This CDR3 contains 15 residues. The full variable domain, completed using reference TRBV5-4 and TRBJ1-5, is ETGVTQSPTHLIKTRGQQVTLRCSSQSGHNTVSWYQQALGQGPQFIFQYYREEENGRGNFPPRFSGLQFPNYSSELNVNALELDDSALYLCASSLGGQVDQPQHFGDGTRLSIL.

With respect to this clone: Distinct nucleotide sequences in the sample also encode this CDR3. This chain joins TRBV11-2 and TRBJ2-7, with D unresolved. Germline V lookup: CDR1 SGHAT, CDR2 FQNNGV. This CDR3 is 12 amino acids long. V was shortened by 3 bases and J by 3 bases, with 6 bases between the two germline ends. The CDR3: CASSFSGYEQYF. In DNA, the CDR3 is TGTGCCAGCAGCTTCTCGGGCTACGAGCAGTACTTC. The full variable domain, rest sourced from reference TRBV11-2 and TRBJ2-7, is EAGVAQSPRYKIIEKRQSVAFWCNPISGHATLYWYQQILGQGPKLLIQFQNNGVVDDSQLPKDRFSAERLKGVDSTLKIQPAKLEDSAVYLCASSFSGYEQYFGPGTRLTVT.

The chain employs TRBV5-6 and TRBJ1-4, with 10 bases aligning to TRBD1. Germline V gene lookup returns CDR1 SGHDT and CDR2 YYEEEE. This CDR3 contains 14 residues. Trimming took 4 bases from V and 6 from J; bases not matched to a gene: 3. CDR3 coding DNA: TGTGCCAGCAGCAGGACAGGGGGTGATGAAAAACTGTTTTTT. It specifies CASSRTGGDEKLFF.

The chain couples TRBV7-2 to TRBJ1-3; 9 bases are shared with TRBD1. Losses at the gene ends were 0 bases for V and 1 base for J; bases not matched to a gene: 1. The length of the CDR3 is 16 residues. Germline-derived CDR1 and CDR2 are SGHTA and FQGNSA. The CDR3 sequence is CASSLAGQGSGNTIYF. The CDR3 bases are TGTGCCAGCAGCTTAGCAGGACAGGGGTCTGGAAACACCATATATTTT.

The chain is built from TRBV4-2 and TRBJ1-6; TRBD1 aligns across 10 bases. The V gene's germline CDR1 is LGHNA and CDR2 YNFKEQ. V trimming: 5 bases; J trimming: 4 bases; junction bases outside the gene matches: 11. This CDR3 contains 18 residues. The CDR3 DNA reads as TGTGCCAGCAGCAAACACTCCCTGGGACAGGGGTATAATTCACCCCTCCACTTT. It yields the protein CASSKHSLGQGYNSPLHF.

This clone came up once. The rearrangement joins TRBV3-1 (or the pseudogene TRBV3-2) to TRBJ2-3; 9 bases fit TRBD2. The CDR3 spans 18 residues. Per germline, CDR1 LGHDT and CDR2 YNNKEL (reference sequence). J was trimmed by 0 bases and V by 1 base; bases with no gene match: 8. The CDR3 spells CASSQGVLAGTSTDTQYF. As DNA, the CDR3 is TGTGCCAGCAGCCAAGGTGTCCTAGCGGGGACTAGCACAGATACGCAGTATTTT.

V gene TRBV5-4 combines with J gene TRBJ1-2; unclear D gene. The CDR3 runs to 12 residues. The germline CDR1 and CDR2 sequences are SGHNT and YYREEE (reference sequence). Between the trimmed V and J ends, which lost 0 bases and 4 bases, there was a span of 4 bases. The CDR3 spells CASSLDSYGYTF. CDR3 DNA sequence: TGTGCCAGCAGCTTGGACAGCTATGGCTACACCTTC.

This clone was counted once. The V gene is TRBV27, the J gene TRBJ1-2, with TRBD1 identical over 8 bases. V shed 4 bases, J shed 3 bases, and the junction held 7 bases outside the gene matches. Per the germline V gene, CDR1 is MNHEY and CDR2 is SMNVEV (reference sequence). This CDR3 comprises 15 residues. Here the CDR3 DNA reads TGTGCCAGCAGTTGGGCAGGGGGCGCGGACTATGGCTACACCTTC. Translating gives CASSWAGGADYGYTF.

V gene TRBV2 combines with J gene TRBJ1-6; D is possibly TRBD1 (6 bases). The CDR3 is 13 amino acids. CDR1 is SNHLY, CDR2 FYNNEI, per germline. V gave up 7 bases and J gave up 7 bases, with 11 bases separating them. CDR3 amino acids: CASTGTPNSPLHF. In nucleotides, the CDR3 is TGTGCCAGCACGGGGACACCGAATTCACCCCTCCACTTT. The entire variable domain, with the rest obtained from reference TRBV2 and TRBJ1-6, is as follows: EPEVTQTPSHQVTQMGQEVILRCVPISNHLYFYWYRQILGQKVEFLVSFYNNEISEKSEIFDDQFSVERPDGSNFTLKIRSTKLEDSAMYFCASTGTPNSPLHFGNGTRLTVT.

This clone has ten or more counts. The V gene is TRBV4-1, the J gene TRBJ2-1, with D perhaps matching TRBD2 (6 bases). From germline, CDR1 is MGHRA and CDR2 YSYEKL. Trimming stripped 7 bases from V and 0 bases from J, with 10 bases between. The CDR3 extends over 14 amino acids. This CDR3 is CASKEGSSYNEQFF. The CDR3 DNA is TGCGCCAGCAAGGAGGGGAGCTCCTACAATGAGCAGTTCTTC.

The CDR3 loop is CASSSLGQVDYGYTF. The CDR3, as DNA: TGTGCCAGCAGTTCTCTGGGGCAGGTGGACTATGGCTACACCTTC. The V call is TRBV5-5, the J call TRBJ1-2; TRBD1 might be the D (5 bases). This CDR3 is built from 15 residues. Germline values: CDR1 SGHKS, CDR2 YYEKEE (reference sequence). The germline V and J ends were trimmed by 5 bases and 3 bases, with 17 bases remaining between them.

J is TRBJ1-1 and V is TRBV6-2 or TRBV6-3, with TRBD1 identical over 8 bases. Per the germline V gene, CDR1 is MNHEY and CDR2 is SVGEGT. The CDR3 has 13 residues. V was pared by 4 bases and J by 4 bases, with 2 bases of the junction left unmatched. The CDR3 loop is CASSLTGATEAFF. The CDR3 bases are TGTGCCAGCAGTTTGACAGGGGCCACTGAAGCTTTCTTT.

The rearrangement joins TRBV7-3 to TRBJ2-3; TRBD1 is a possible D gene (5 bases). This CDR3 contains 17 residues. V gave up 3 bases and J gave up 2 bases, with 18 bases separating them. Per the germline V gene, CDR1 is SGHTA and CDR2 is FQGTGA. The CDR3 loop reads CASSFSIGTGNTDTQYF. The DNA for the CDR3 is TGTGCCAGCAGCTTTAGCATTGGAACAGGCAACACAGATACGCAGTATTTT.

The chain uses TRBV7-3 and TRBJ1-6; D might be TRBD1 (6 bases). Per the germline V gene, CDR1 is SGHTA and CDR2 is FQGTGA. The CDR3 has 14 residues. Between the trimmed V and J ends, which lost 5 bases and 5 bases, there was a span of 10 bases. CDR3 sequence reads: CASSKTGNNSPLHF. For the CDR3, the DNA is TGTGCCAGCAGCAAAACAGGGAATAATTCACCCCTCCACTTT.

This clone was seen once. The rearrangement uses TRBV6-6 and TRBJ1-6; 8 bases align to TRBD1. V shed 6 bases and J 12 bases; nucleotides not matched to a gene: 10. Germline CDR1 is MNHNY and CDR2 is SVGAGI (reference sequence). The length of the CDR3 is 14 residues. The CDR3 sequence is CASSPGGGGVPLHF. The CDR3 bases are TGTGCCAGCAGCCCAGGGGGCGGGGGCGTACCCCTCCACTTT.

The J gene is TRBJ1-2, the V gene TRBV6-5; D ambiguous. The CDR3 spans 13 residues. The V end lost 2 bases, the J end lost 2 bases, and 6 bases lay between the germline ends. In germline, CDR1 is MNHEY, CDR2 SVGAGI. The CDR3: CASSYLLNYGYTF. CDR3 coding DNA: TGTGCCAGCAGTTACCTACTAAACTATGGCTACACCTTC.

On this clone: Other DNA sequences in this specimen translate into the identical CDR3. The CDR3: CASSPTGSGANVLTF. DNA of the CDR3: TGTGCCAGCTCACCAACCGGCTCTGGGGCCAACGTCCTGACTTTC. The chain combines TRBV18 with TRBJ2-6; D gene unclear. The CDR3 consists of 15 residues. The ends were cut back, 2 bases at V and 0 bases at J, with 5 bases in the middle. The germline V gene encodes CDR1 KGHSH and CDR2 LQKENI.

The rearrangement uses TRBV6-1 and TRBJ1-3; D possibly corresponds to TRBD1 (5 bases). This CDR3 is built from 15 residues. In germline, CDR1 is MNHNS, CDR2 SASEGT. The V end was cut by 2 bases, the J end by 4 bases, with 12 bases between. In DNA form, the CDR3 reads TGTGCCAGCAGTGAACAGGGCGCGTGGGGAAACACCATATATTTT. It codes for CASSEQGAWGNTIYF.

The chain employs TRBV27 and TRBJ2-7, with 7 nucleotides matching TRBD2. Germline V CDR1 and CDR2: MNHEY, SMNVEV (reference sequence). The V and J ends lost 6 bases and 1 base, in that order; junction bases with no gene match: 9. This CDR3 comprises 15 residues. The CDR3 DNA reads TGTGCCAGCAGCACCGAAACCGGGAGGTCCTACGAGCAGTACTTC. Amino acid sequence: CASSTETGRSYEQYF.